Listed here is a single T cell receptor (beta chain). Its matching antigen is unknown. The record originates from a study of T cells in narcolepsy. General study findings and limits: Some memory CD4+ repertoires had no autoreactive clone sequences. Healthy controls reportedly lacked the autoreactive clonotypes serially found in patients' blood.

TCRdb's table, derived via immunoSEQ multiplex PCR, lists solely in-frame clones and lacks some. The table records about 40,000 clones, about nine tenths of them present only once. Sequenced material: CD45RA- memory CD4+ T cells from PBMCs. The source of this sequence is a human donor with narcolepsy.

The chain's CDR3 is CASSANPRDTQYF. CDR3 coding DNA: TGTGCCAGCAGCGCGAACCCGAGGGATACGCAGTATTTT. The J gene is TRBJ2-3, the V gene TRBV2; D ambiguous. This CDR3 comprises 13 residues. The V and J ends lost 6 bases and 6 bases respectively, with 13 bases between them. Per germline, CDR1 SNHLY and CDR2 FYNNEI.